The T cell receptor (beta chain) under discussion was sequenced for a study of cytomegalovirus exposure and HLA in healthy donors. Primers included in the PCR were 60 Vbeta and 13 Jbeta primers. Only in-frame clones appear in the TCRdb table, and some are missing; sequencing was by immunoSEQ multiplex PCR. Of about 180,000 clones listed, approximately 82% are singletons. This TCR came from a girl aged 2 to 9 in good health and CMV-seropositive. Sequences were obtained from PBMCs.

CDR3 residues: CASSPGTSAETQYF. In DNA, the CDR3 is TGCGCCAGCAGCCCCGGCACTAGCGCAGAGACCCAGTACTTC. The chain recombines TRBV5-1 with TRBJ2-5; 7 bases line up with TRBD2. The CDR3 has 14 residues. The trim removed 4 bases at V and 4 bases at J, leaving 7 bases unmatched. The germline V gene has CDR1 SGHRS and CDR2 YFSETQ.